A selection of T cell receptor beta chains follows, all from one sample in a study of cytomegalovirus exposure and HLA in healthy donors. TCRdb keeps only in-frame clones here, not all; method: immunoSEQ multiplex PCR. Its listing shows tens of thousands of clones. The specimen was PBMCs. These receptors were obtained from a female donor in good health and CMV-seropositive. Each CDR3 is given with its conserved first and last residue. A D gene is named only where the DNA matches it firmly.

J,V,D,DNA,CDR3
TRBJ2-6,TRBV18,-,TGTGCCAGCTCACCCCAGGGGACCTACTCTGGGGCCAACGTCCTGACTTTC,CASSPQGTYSGANVLTF
TRBJ1-1,TRBV5-5,-,TGTGCCAGCAGCTTGGGCCTACAGGGGAACACTGAAGCTTTCTTT,CASSLGLQGNTEAFF
TRBJ2-2,TRBV7-9,-,TGTGCCAGCAGCCCCGCGGCCACCGGGGAGCTGTTTTTT,CASSPAATGELFF
TRBJ1-2,TRBV2,-,TGTGCCAGCAGTGAGAAGACAGGAGGAAGCTATGGCTACACCTTC,CASSEKTGGSYGYTF
TRBJ2-5,TRBV7-2,-,TGTGCCAGCAGGAGGAGGGGGGGAGTCGAGACCCAGTACTTC,CASRRRGGVETQYF
TRBJ1-1,TRBV18,-,TGTGCCAGCTCACCAGCGGCGAACACTGAAGCTTTCTTT,CASSPAANTEAFF
TRBJ2-7,TRBV10-1,TRBD2,TGCGCCAGCAGTCGAGCGGGAGTAGGATGCGAGCAGTACTTC,CASSRAGVGCEQYF
TRBJ1-3,TRBV28,TRBD1,TGTGCCAGCAGTACCGGGACAGGCTCTGGAAACACCATATATTTT,CASSTGTGSGNTIYF
TRBJ1-3,TRBV11-2,-,TGTGCCAGCAGCAGCAATCAGGGTAGAGTTGGAAACACCATATATTTT,CASSSNQGRVGNTIYF
TRBJ2-5,TRBV4-1,-,TGCGCCAGCAGCCAAGTCGGCGGGGTGGAGACCCAGTACTTC,CASSQVGGVETQYF
TRBJ2-7,TRBV15,TRBD2,TGTGCCACCAGCAGAGATCGGGCGGGAGGGGTGGATCAGTACTTC,CATSRDRAGGVDQYF
TRBJ2-3,TRBV25-1,TRBD2,TGTGCCAGCAGGGAAGGTGTAGCGGGGACAGATACGCAGTATTTT,CASREGVAGTDTQYF
TRBJ2-1,TRBV4-2,TRBD2,TGTGCCAGCAGCCAATCCGGAGGACTAGCGGTGAATGAGCAGTTCTTC,CASSQSGGLAVNEQFF
TRBJ1-1,TRBV29-1,TRBD1,TGCAGCGCCCAGACCGGGACAGGGAACACTGAAGCTTTCTTT,CSAQTGTGNTEAFF
TRBJ1-1,TRBV9,TRBD1,TGTGCCAGCAGCCCCGCACCGGGACAGAGTACTGAAGCTTTCTTT,CASSPAPGQSTEAFF
TRBJ1-5,TRBV9,-,TGTGCCAGCAGCCCAGAGGATAGCAATCAGCCCCAGCATTTT,CASSPEDSNQPQHF
TRBJ2-3,TRBV4-1,-,TGCGCCAGCAGCCAACGATCCGCCGAGATCTCCACAGATACGCAGTATTTT,CASSQRSAEISTDTQYF
TRBJ2-5,TRBV15,-,TGTGCCACCAGCCGAGACAGCCTAGAAGAGACCCAGTACTTC,CATSRDSLEETQYF
TRBJ1-4,TRBV6-5,TRBD1,TGTGCCAGCAGTTTGCTACAGGGGACTAATGAAAAACTGTTTTTT,CASSLLQGTNEKLFF
TRBJ2-1,TRBV14,-,TGTGCCAGCAGCCATCAGACAGAGTACAATGAGCAGTTCTTC,CASSHQTEYNEQFF
TRBJ1-4,TRBV19,-,TGTGCCAGTAGCAGGGGAGGGAGAGATGAAAAACTGTTTTTT,CASSRGGRDEKLFF
TRBJ2-1,TRBV1,-,TGCACCAGCAGCCGGCCAGGACGGGGAGGGGGGGCCAAGGATGAGCAGTTCTTC,CTSSRPGRGGGAKDEQFF
TRBJ2-2,TRBV7-9,-,TGTGCCAGCAGCTTCCCTAGACTGAACACCGGGGAGCTGTTTTTT,CASSFPRLNTGELFF
TRBJ1-2,TRBV6-5,TRBD1,TGTGCCAGCAGGGTGGACAGGAACTATGGCTACACCTTC,CASRVDRNYGYTF
TRBJ1-2,TRBV2,-,TGTGCCAGCAGTACGCAGGGCTATGGCTACACCTTC,CASSTQGYGYTF
TRBJ2-1,TRBV7-9,TRBD2,TGTGCCAGCAGCTTAGGGGAGGGCAGGTCCTACAATGAGCAGTTCTTC,CASSLGEGRSYNEQFF
TRBJ2-7,TRBV5-1,TRBD2,TGCGCCAGCAGCCTGCTAGCGGGCTACGAGCAGTACTTC,CASSLLAGYEQYF
TRBJ1-5,TRBV6-6,TRBD1,TGTGCCAGCAGCTCAGACAGGGTGTATAGCAATCAGCCCCAGCATTTT,CASSSDRVYSNQPQHF
TRBJ1-1,TRBV4-1,-,TGCGCCAGCAGCCAAGTAGGGGAGGGTTGGACTGAAGCTTTCTTT,CASSQVGEGWTEAFF
TRBJ2-5,TRBV6-6,TRBD2,TGTGCCAGCAGTTATCGGTGGGGGGGGAAAGAGACCCAGTACTTC,CASSYRWGGKETQYF
TRBJ1-1,TRBV7-2,-,TGTGCCAGCAGCAATATTAACAGGCGCACTGAAGCTTTCTTT,CASSNINRRTEAFF
TRBJ1-2,TRBV6-5,TRBD1,TGTGCCAGTAAATACCGGACAGGGCAGTACTATGGCTACACCTTC,CASKYRTGQYYGYTF
TRBJ2-7,TRBV4-1,-,TGCGCCAGCAGCCGAGGACTAGGGCGGGGGCACTCCTCCTACGAGCAGTACTTC,CASSRGLGRGHSSYEQYF
TRBJ1-5,TRBV5-1,-,TGCGCCAGCAGCTTGGGCGGGGGCAATCAGCCCCAGCATTTT,CASSLGGGNQPQHF
TRBJ1-2,TRBV7-9,TRBD1,TGTGCCAGCAGCATACCGGGACAGGGAGGTGGCTACACCTTC,CASSIPGQGGGYTF
TRBJ1-2,TRBV5-4,TRBD1,TGTGCCAGCAGTCCCCGAATCAGACAGGGTAGTGGCTATGGCTACACCTTC,CASSPRIRQGSGYGYTF
TRBJ2-5,TRBV28,TRBD1,TGTGCCAGCAGTTTACTTACAGGGGGCGGGAAGACCCAGTACTTC,CASSLLTGGGKTQYF
TRBJ2-3,TRBV28,-,TGTGCCAGCCGGAGGGTCAGCACAGATACGCAGTATTTT,CASRRVSTDTQYF
TRBJ2-7,TRBV19,TRBD2,TGTGCCAGTAGTATCCTTAGCGGGAGAATAAAGGAGCAGTACTTC,CASSILSGRIKEQYF
TRBJ2-7,TRBV7-8,-,TGTGCCAGCAGACCTAACAGGGAGGGGCAGTACTTC,CASRPNREGQYF
TRBJ2-4,TRBV5-1,TRBD2,TGCGCCAGCAGCTTGGCGGGAGGCAAAAACATTCAGTACTTC,CASSLAGGKNIQYF
TRBJ1-2,TRBV2,TRBD1,TGTGCCAGCAGGAAGGGACAGGATGGCTACACCTTC,CASRKGQDGYTF
TRBJ2-7,TRBV10-3,TRBD1,TGTGCCATCGGACAGGGGGCTTCCCAATCCTACGAGCAGTACTTC,CAIGQGASQSYEQYF
TRBJ2-5,TRBV14,TRBD2,TGTGCCAGCAGCCTCCGGACTAGCGGTCAGGAGACCCAGTACTTC,CASSLRTSGQETQYF
TRBJ1-2,TRBV29-1,TRBD1,TGCAGCGTTAACGCGGACAGGGCTAACTATGGCTACACCTTC,CSVNADRANYGYTF
TRBJ1-2,TRBV5-8,-,TGTGCCAGCAGCTTGGGACTCTATGGCTACACCTTC,CASSLGLYGYTF
TRBJ2-7,TRBV4-3,TRBD1,TGCGCCAGCAGCCAAGACCTAAACTCCGGGACAGGGACCTACTACGAGCAGTACTTC,CASSQDLNSGTGTYYEQYF
TRBJ2-5,TRBV15,-,TGTGCCACCAGCAGAGATACAGGAGGGGAGACCCAGTACTTC,CATSRDTGGETQYF
TRBJ2-7,TRBV18,TRBD2,TGTGCCAGCTCACCCCAAGGAGCGGGGGGCCCCTACGAGCAGTACTTC,CASSPQGAGGPYEQYF
TRBJ1-1,TRBV18,-,TGTGCCACCACAGGGATTGAGGGCACTGAAGCTTTCTTT,CATTGIEGTEAFF
TRBJ2-7,TRBV2,TRBD1,TGTGCCAGGCATCCCCGCACAGGGGATGAGGACGAGCAGTACTTC,CARHPRTGDEDEQYF
TRBJ2-7,TRBV7-2,-,TGTGCCAGCAGCTTACAGGGACAAGGGCAGTACTTC,CASSLQGQGQYF
TRBJ2-7,TRBV4-1,-,TGCGCCAGCAGCCTTAACAGGGCTACCTACGAGCAGTACTTC,CASSLNRATYEQYF
TRBJ2-5,TRBV5-1,TRBD2,TGCGCCAGCAGCACGGGAGGGCCCGAGGAGACCCAGTACTTC,CASSTGGPEETQYF
TRBJ1-6,TRBV9,-,TGTGCCAGCAGCGTAGGCCCTGAAGGGAGCAATTCACCCCTCCACTTT,CASSVGPEGSNSPLHF
TRBJ2-5,TRBV4-1,-,TGCGCCAGCAGCCAAGCCCACGGGCAGGGGCCCCTACAAGAGACCCAGTACTTC,CASSQAHGQGPLQETQYF
TRBJ2-2,TRBV6-5,-,TGTGCCAGCAGTTGGACAAGGAACACCGGGGAGCTGTTTTTT,CASSWTRNTGELFF
TRBJ1-1,TRBV19,TRBD1,TGTGCCAGTAGTCCTAGGGACAGGGGGAACACTGAAGCTTTCTTT,CASSPRDRGNTEAFF
TRBJ2-3,TRBV25-1,TRBD2,TGTGCCAGCAGCTCATTAGCGGGAGTGGGGCCAGATACGCAGTATTTT,CASSSLAGVGPDTQYF